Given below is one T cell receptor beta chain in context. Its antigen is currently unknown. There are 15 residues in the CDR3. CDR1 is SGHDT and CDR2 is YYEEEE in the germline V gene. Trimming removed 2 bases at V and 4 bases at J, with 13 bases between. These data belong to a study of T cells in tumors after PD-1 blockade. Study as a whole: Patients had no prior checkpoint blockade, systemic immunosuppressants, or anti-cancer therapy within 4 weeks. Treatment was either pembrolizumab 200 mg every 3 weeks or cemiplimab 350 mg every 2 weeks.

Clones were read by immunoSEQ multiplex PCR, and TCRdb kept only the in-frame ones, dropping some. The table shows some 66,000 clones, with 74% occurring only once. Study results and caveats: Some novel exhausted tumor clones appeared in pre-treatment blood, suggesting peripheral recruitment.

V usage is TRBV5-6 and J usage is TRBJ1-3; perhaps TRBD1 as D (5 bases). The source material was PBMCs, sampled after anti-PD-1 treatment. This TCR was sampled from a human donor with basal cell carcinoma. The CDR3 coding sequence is TGTGCCAGCAGCTTTCAGGGAGGATCGGGAAACACCATATATTTT. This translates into CASSFQGGSGNTIYF.